A selection of T cell receptor beta chains follows, all from one sample in a study of blood T cell repertoires in COVID-19. Libraries were prepared by immunoSEQ multiplex PCR; TCRdb keeps only in-frame clonotypes and omits some of them. The sample has about 100,000 clones, 88% seen once. The sample consisted of peripheral blood. The source is a woman between 55 and 75 years old with acute or convalescent COVID-19. Both conserved end residues are part of each CDR3. The D gene is left open where the match is weak. Size tells how often a clone was seen (once, few, many) or the class of an expanded clone, and some rows leave it out.

clone_size | j_call | d_call | v_call | cdr3_aa | cdr3_nt
NA | TRBJ2-3 | NA | TRBV28 | CASRGQNGPDTQYF | TGTGCCAGCAGGGGACAAAACGGGCCGGATACGCAGTATTTT
once | TRBJ2-2 | TRBD1 | TRBV6-1 | CASSDTGTGGGGELFF | TGTGCCAGCAGTGATACCGGGACAGGGGGCGGCGGGGAGCTGTTTTTT
NA | TRBJ1-2 | NA | TRBV19 | CASSMVLGGYGYTF | TGTGCCAGTAGTATGGTCCTCGGAGGGTATGGCTACACCTTC
once | TRBJ1-4 | NA | TRBV6-1 | CASSEAYGPPNEKLFF | TGTGCCAGCAGTGAAGCGTACGGTCCCCCTAATGAAAAACTGTTTTTT
NA | TRBJ2-1 | TRBD2 | TRBV3-1/TRBV3-2 | CASSPSGRTSGSNEQFF | TGTGCCAGCAGCCCCAGCGGCCGGACTAGCGGGTCCAATGAGCAGTTCTTC
NA | TRBJ2-7 | NA | TRBV4-1 | CASSRSAETYEQYF | TGCGCCAGCAGCCGGTCAGCGGAGACCTACGAGCAGTACTTC
once | TRBJ2-2 | TRBD2 | TRBV11-2 | CASSLVAGVTGELFF | TGTGCCAGCAGCCTGGTAGCGGGAGTGACCGGGGAGCTGTTTTTT
NA | TRBJ1-4 | NA | TRBV5-1 | CASSRYLGTNEKLFF | TGCGCCAGCAGCCGTTATCTCGGGACTAATGAAAAACTGTTTTTT
once | TRBJ2-6 | NA | TRBV6-1 | CASSEPFTRTISGANVLTF | TGTGCCAGCAGTGAGCCCTTTACCCGGACAATCTCTGGGGCCAACGTCCTGACTTTC
NA | TRBJ1-1 | NA | TRBV3-1/TRBV3-2 | CASSQVGVNTEAFF | TGTGCCAGCAGCCAAGTCGGAGTGAACACTGAAGCTTTCTTT
NA | TRBJ1-2 | NA | TRBV6-1 | CASSDEVLSF | TGTGCCAGCAGTGATGAGGTACTGTCCTTC
NA | TRBJ2-7 | TRBD1 | TRBV28 | CASIPGQSYEQYF | TGTGCCAGCATACCGGGACAGAGCTACGAGCAGTACTTC
NA | TRBJ2-6 | NA | TRBV7-8 | CASSPGGSGANVLTF | TGTGCCAGCAGCCCCGGCGGCTCTGGGGCCAACGTCCTGACTTTC
NA | TRBJ2-5 | NA | TRBV3-1/TRBV3-2 | CASSPFQETQYF | TGTGCCAGCAGTCCCTTCCAAGAGACCCAGTACTTC
NA | TRBJ1-6 | TRBD1 | TRBV7-6 | CASSSTGVGISPLHF | TGTGCCAGCAGCTCGACAGGGGTCGGGATTTCACCCCTCCACTTT
NA | TRBJ2-2 | NA | TRBV12-5 | CASGSRGRGFGELFF | TGTGCTAGTGGTTCCAGGGGCCGAGGGTTCGGGGAGCTGTTTTTT
NA | TRBJ1-5 | TRBD1 | TRBV6-6 | CASRRGTGTNQPQHF | TGTGCCAGCAGGCGAGGGACAGGGACGAATCAGCCCCAGCATTTT
once | TRBJ1-2 | TRBD1 | TRBV27 | CASAPRDRGIAHGYTF | TGTGCCAGCGCCCCCCGGGACAGGGGGATTGCACATGGCTACACCTTC
NA | TRBJ1-1 | NA | TRBV9 | CASSQRAENTEAFF | TGTGCCAGCAGCCAGCGGGCAGAGAACACTGAAGCTTTCTTT
NA | TRBJ1-3 | NA | TRBV28 | CASSLFSSSGNTIYF | TGTGCCAGCAGTTTATTTTCGAGCTCTGGAAACACCATATATTTT
once | TRBJ2-3 | NA | TRBV3-1/TRBV3-2 | CASSQGSFQLDTQYF | TGTGCCAGCAGCCAAGGGAGCTTCCAATTGGATACGCAGTATTTT
NA | TRBJ1-2 | TRBD1 | TRBV5-1 | CASSPGQNFGMGGYTF | TGCGCCAGCAGCCCGGGACAGAATTTCGGGATGGGTGGCTACACCTTC
NA | TRBJ2-5 | NA | TRBV7-9 | CASTLLLPPKGETQYF | TGTGCCAGCACCCTACTTCTACCTCCCAAGGGGGAGACCCAGTACTTC
NA | TRBJ1-3 | NA | TRBV3-1/TRBV3-2 | CASSLGVYSGNTIYF | TGTGCCAGCAGCCTCGGGGTCTACTCTGGAAACACCATATATTTT
NA | TRBJ1-3 | NA | TRBV19 | CASSKFRGSGNTIYF | TGTGCCAGTAGTAAATTCAGGGGTTCTGGAAACACCATATATTTT
once | TRBJ1-3 | TRBD1 | TRBV7-6 | CASSLDRGRGNTIYF | TGTGCCAGCAGCTTAGACAGGGGGCGAGGAAACACCATATATTTT
NA | TRBJ1-5 | NA | TRBV19 | CASSIVIRGSNQPQHF | TGTGCCAGTAGTATAGTGATAAGGGGTAGCAATCAGCCCCAGCATTTT
NA | TRBJ2-4 | NA | TRBV3-1/TRBV3-2 | CASSQEDLVAKNIQYF | TGTGCCAGCAGCCAAGAAGACTTGGTGGCCAAAAACATTCAGTACTTC
NA | TRBJ2-1 | NA | TRBV11-1 | CASSSRTLARLEQFF | TGTGCCAGCAGCTCGCGGACTCTGGCCCGCCTCGAGCAGTTCTTC
few | TRBJ1-1 | NA | TRBV2 | CASSGLFPEAFF | TGTGCCAGCAGTGGACTCTTCCCTGAAGCTTTCTTT
NA | TRBJ2-7 | TRBD1 | TRBV19 | CASSGTGAGYEQYF | TGTGCCAGTAGTGGAACAGGGGCGGGTTACGAGCAGTACTTC
NA | TRBJ2-3 | NA | TRBV9 | CASSVGVWERSDTQYF | TGTGCCAGCAGCGTAGGGGTGTGGGAGAGGTCAGATACGCAGTATTTT
NA | TRBJ2-7 | TRBD1 | TRBV12-5 | CASGLVVRGLGGEQYF | TGTGCTAGTGGTTTGGTAGTCAGGGGGCTAGGTGGCGAGCAGTACTTC
NA | TRBJ2-1 | NA | TRBV3-1/TRBV3-2 | CASSQAEGAEQFF | TGTGCCAGCAGCCAAGCGGAGGGAGCTGAGCAGTTCTTC
once | TRBJ1-4 | TRBD1 | TRBV9 | CASSDGDSRNEKLFF | TGTGCCAGCAGCGATGGGGACAGCCGTAATGAAAAACTGTTTTTT
NA | TRBJ2-5 | NA | TRBV29-1 | CSVNPNLATAQETQYF | TGCAGCGTTAACCCCAACCTCGCGACAGCCCAAGAGACCCAGTACTTC
NA | TRBJ1-1 | NA | TRBV28 | CASSRTVMHTEAFF | TGTGCCAGCAGTCGGACAGTAATGCACACTGAAGCTTTCTTT
NA | TRBJ1-5 | TRBD1 | TRBV6-5 | CASSYSWTGTNQPQHF | TGTGCCAGCAGTTACTCTTGGACAGGAACTAATCAGCCCCAGCATTTT
NA | TRBJ2-2 | TRBD2 | TRBV7-3 | CASSLRLAGAGGELFF | TGTGCCAGCAGCTTAAGACTAGCGGGAGCGGGCGGGGAGCTGTTTTTT
few | TRBJ1-6 | NA | TRBV27 | CASSRSGSDSPLHF | TGTGCCAGCAGTCGATCAGGGTCGGATTCACCCCTCCACTTT
NA | TRBJ2-1 | TRBD2 | TRBV13 | CASSSKLAGGINEQFF | TGTGCCAGCAGCTCTAAACTAGCGGGAGGGATCAATGAGCAGTTCTTC
NA | TRBJ2-5 | NA | TRBV24-1 | CATSDGRQIKETQYF | TGTGCCACCAGTGACGGCCGACAGATAAAAGAGACCCAGTACTTC
NA | TRBJ1-2 | NA | TRBV14 | CASSQRSNYGYTF | TGTGCCAGCAGCCAACGCAGTAACTATGGCTACACCTTC
NA | TRBJ2-5 | NA | TRBV7-2 | CASSSQVAAGETQYF | TGTGCCAGCAGCTCACAGGTAGCAGCAGGGGAGACCCAGTACTTC
NA | TRBJ1-1 | TRBD1 | TRBV5-1 | CASRLTGDTEAFF | TGCGCCAGCAGATTGACAGGGGACACTGAAGCTTTCTTT
NA | TRBJ2-3 | TRBD2 | TRBV18 | CASSPGTRPDTQYF | TGTGCCAGCTCACCAGGGACTAGACCGGATACGCAGTATTTT
NA | TRBJ2-1 | TRBD2 | TRBV5-1 | CASSLVSSGSNEQFF | TGCGCCAGCAGCTTGGTGTCTAGCGGGAGCAATGAGCAGTTCTTC
NA | TRBJ2-1 | NA | TRBV5-1 | CASSPLYNEQFF | TGCGCCAGCAGCCCGCTATACAATGAGCAGTTCTTC
NA | TRBJ2-1 | NA | TRBV7-3 | CASGPGGLYNEQFF | TGTGCCAGCGGCCCTGGCGGGCTCTACAATGAGCAGTTCTTC
NA | TRBJ2-6 | NA | TRBV12-3/TRBV12-4 | CASRTVGANVLTF | TGTGCCAGTAGGACAGTTGGGGCCAACGTCCTGACTTTC
NA | TRBJ2-2 | NA | TRBV11-3 | CASSLESREGGVLFF | TGTGCCAGCAGCTTAGAAAGTAGGGAAGGGGGAGTGCTGTTTTTT
NA | TRBJ1-2 | NA | TRBV5-1 | CASSLDNNYGYTF | TGCGCCAGCAGCTTGGACAATAACTATGGCTACACCTTC
NA | TRBJ2-7 | TRBD2 | TRBV7-7 | CASSLGRTYEQYF | TGTGCTAGCAGCCTCGGGAGGACCTACGAGCAGTACTTC
NA | TRBJ1-3 | NA | TRBV30 | CAWSVSNSGNTIYF | TGTGCCTGGAGCGTCTCTAACTCTGGAAACACCATATATTTT